This T cell receptor beta chain is from a study of cytomegalovirus exposure and HLA in healthy donors. PCR involved 60 Vbeta and 13 Jbeta primers. The table came from immunoSEQ multiplex PCR; TCRdb's copy has only in-frame clones and leaves some out. Among under 150,000 clones, more than 65% were seen once, and the ten largest hold roughly 2.5%. J gave up 4 bases and V 1 base, and 8 bases lay outside the gene matches. The CDR3 is 16 amino acids. Germline V lookup: CDR1 SGHNT, CDR2 YENEEA. The chain couples TRBV11-3 to TRBJ1-1; TRBD1 aligns across 8 bases. Sequences were obtained from PBMCs. This TCR was recovered from a man aged 50 to 59 in good health and CMV-seronegative. The CDR3: CASSLGAGGGSTEAFF. DNA for the CDR3: TGTGCCAGCAGCTTAGGGGCAGGGGGCGGGAGCACTGAAGCTTTCTTT.